This TCR beta chain was observed in a study of CD8 T cells in ankylosing spondylitis. Regarding the study as a whole: Within peripheral blood, clones linked to disease were CD8+ and relatively rare.

TCRdb reanalysed the 5' RACE reads using MiXCR and keeps one entry per CDR3 protein. The sample includes some 200,000 distinct CDR3 sequences, 20% to 30% of them seen just once. This clonotype occurred a few times. The antigen is undetermined. CDR1 and CDR2 from the germline V gene are DFQATT and SNEGSKA (reference sequence). This CDR3 comprises 17 residues. Between the trimmed V and J ends, which lost 2 bases and 4 bases, there was a span of 21 bases. The receptor's source is a male donor with ankylosing spondylitis or in good health (not recorded which). Sequenced sample: blood, either unsorted or a sorted T cell fraction (not recorded which). The rearrangement links TRBV20-1 to TRBJ2-1; maybe TRBD1 (5 bases). CDR3 bases: TGCAGTGCTAGACCGACTCGACAGCCTCTTAGGTACAATGAGCAGTTCTTC. This codes for CSARPTRQPLRYNEQFF.